A single T cell receptor beta chain is shown here with its context. Antigen unknown. Pools of viral peptides were used by the ViraFEST assay to expand antigen-specific CD4+ T cells ahead of sequencing. Culturing for about 10 days preceded CD4+ T cell isolation. Having tested negative for nucleocapsid antibodies, the vaccine recipients showed no prior SARS-CoV-2 infection. Using immunoSEQ multiplex PCR, the repertoire was profiled, and TCRdb retains in-frame clones only, with some absent. The sample lists tens of thousands of clones; about three quarters were seen once. V was pared by 0 bases and J by 0 bases, with 6 bases between. CDR1 is SGDLS and CDR2 is YYNGEE in the germline V gene. The CDR3 spans 14 residues. This specimen belongs to a study of vaccination effects on CD4 cells after COVID-19. The study, taken as a whole, reports: Vaccine-induced clones in healthy vaccinees cross-reacted with common cold coronaviruses in only 1 of 255 cases. Infection-derived and vaccine-derived clones contracted markedly late after vaccination. The study enrolled few convalescent patients and sampled no early post-infection timepoints.

Source: CD4+ T cells from PBMCs cultured with SARS-CoV-2 spike peptides, taken before COVID-19 vaccination. The chain links TRBV9 to TRBJ1-1; D gene unclear. The sequence came from a human donor who received a COVID-19 vaccine. The CDR3 DNA reads TGTGCCAGCAGCGTAGAACAGATGAACACTGAAGCTTTCTTT. This gives the protein CASSVEQMNTEAFF.